One and the same sample provided the 15 T cell receptor beta chains below, sequenced in a study of breast tumors, draining lymph nodes, adjacent tissues. Each CDR3 protein gets one entry after TCRdb re-called the multiplex PCR reads with MiXCR. The sample records around 250,000 distinct CDR3 sequences, less than 45% being singletons. Breast cancer patients provided tissue from their axillary draining lymph nodes. The sequencing input was axillary lymph node tissue. These receptors all stem from a female donor with breast cancer. Some clones in this sample may be carry-over from other donors' samples.

This clonotype was found a few times. This may arise from a read error, as a much more abundant clone is one base away. The chain joins TRBV5-5 to TRBJ1-2, with D possibly being TRBD1 (5 bases). CDR3 length: 15 amino acids. The V gene's germline CDR1 is SGHKS and CDR2 YYEKEE (reference sequence). V gave up 5 bases and J gave up 5 bases, with 19 bases separating them. CDR3 residues: CASRGSQGSQYGYTF. CDR3 bases: TGTGCCAGCAGAGGTTCTCAGGGCAGTCAGTATGGCTACACCTTC.

This clonotype appeared many times. The chain joins TRBV4-1 to TRBJ2-7, with TRBD2 as a possible D gene (5 bases). CDR3 length: 16 residues. CDR1 and CDR2 (germline): MGHRA, YSYEKL. The ends were cut back, 4 bases at V and 2 bases at J, with 18 bases in the middle. CDR3 sequence: CASSRTLSGPAYEQYF. The CDR3 bases are TGCGCCAGCAGCCGCACTTTAAGCGGCCCGGCCTACGAGCAGTACTTC.

This clonotype was seen ten or more times. This chain links TRBV3-1 with TRBJ2-7; TRBD1 matches 8 bases. V gave up 3 bases and J gave up 5 bases; unmatched junction bases: 6. The CDR3 has 14 amino acids. CDR1 is LGHDT, CDR2 YNNKEL, per germline (reference sequence). Here the CDR3 reads CASSQQGAGNEQYF. CDR3 coding DNA: TGTGCCAGCAGCCAGCAGGGGGCGGGGAACGAGCAGTACTTC.

In its sample, this clonotype was seen many times. V is TRBV7-8 and J is TRBJ2-7; 8 bases fit TRBD2. CDR3 length: 17 residues. Trimming removed 0 bases from V and 0 bases from J; junction bases left unmatched: 7. The germline V gene encodes CDR1 SGHVS and CDR2 FQNEAQ. CDR3: CASSLASGGRNSYEQYF. The CDR3 DNA follows: TGTGCCAGCAGCTTAGCGAGCGGGGGCAGAAACTCCTACGAGCAGTACTTC. Drawing the rest from reference TRBV7-8 and TRBJ2-7, the complete variable domain is GAGVSQSPRYKVAKRGQDVALRCDPISGHVSLFWYQQALGQGPEFLTYFQNEAQLDKSGLPSDRFFAERPEGSVSTLKIQRTQQEDSAVYLCASSLASGGRNSYEQYFGPGTRLTVT.

This clonotype was counted at least ten times. V and J are TRBV5-1 and TRBJ1-5, with D unresolved. CDR3 length: 14 amino acids. Deletions cut 3 bases from V and 3 bases from J, with 10 bases between. In germline, CDR1 is SGHRS, CDR2 YFSETQ. CDR3 coding DNA: TGCGCCAGCAGCTCGGACGGAGTCAATCAGCCCCAGCATTTT. Protein product: CASSSDGVNQPQHF.

In the case of this clonotype: One end of the junction varies from germline; a read error may be responsible. This chain links TRBV5-1 with TRBJ2-3; D remains unclear. Germline-derived CDR1 and CDR2 are SGHRS and YFSETQ. The CDR3 runs to 12 residues. The chain's CDR3 is CASSLEADAHYF. CDR3 nucleotide sequence: TGCGCCAGCAGCTTGGAGGCGGATGCGCACTATTTT.

This clonotype was observed at least ten times. This chain connects TRBV7-8 to TRBJ2-1; D gene unclear. With 5 bases removed from V and 4 bases from J, the gap between germline ends came to 12 bases. The germline CDR1 and CDR2 sequences are SGHVS and FQNEAQ. The CDR3 is made up of 14 amino acids. CDR3 nucleotide sequence: TGTGCCAGCAGCCCCCTTCTGCTGTACAATGAGCAGTTCTTC. This encodes CASSPLLLYNEQFF.

This clonotype was picked up a small number of times. V gene TRBV4-1 combines with J gene TRBJ2-7; 8 bases agree with TRBD2. Germline V CDR1 and CDR2: MGHRA, YSYEKL. Trimming at V came to 1 base and at J to 4 bases, leaving 3 bases not matched to a gene. The CDR3 is 14 amino acids. DNA for the CDR3: TGCGCCAGCAGCCAAGGGACTAGCTCTTACGAGCAGTACTTC. Its translation is CASSQGTSSYEQYF.

Turning to this clonotype: Since a much larger clone is just one base distant, this may be a read error. The chain is built from TRBV20-1 and TRBJ1-4; D may be TRBD1 (6 bases). CDR1 and CDR2 from the germline V gene are DFQATT and SNEGSKA (reference sequence). V was clipped by 6 bases and J by 4 bases, with 21 bases between them. This CDR3 region has 16 residues. The CDR3 sequence: CSASPIRGLHNEKLFF. The CDR3 nucleotides are TGCAGTGCGAGCCCGATCCGGGGGCTACATAATGAAAAACTGTTTTTT.

The chain has TRBV6-5 and TRBJ2-2, with a tentative D call TRBD1 (6 bases). CDR3 size: 15 residues. The germline V gene encodes CDR1 MNHEY and CDR2 SVGAGI. Trimming cost V 5 bases and J 0 bases, with 10 bases left between them. The CDR3 bases are TGTGCCAGCAGTCCCGGACAGACGAACACCGGGGAGCTGTTTTTT. This translates into CASSPGQTNTGELFF.

This clonotype was seen many times. The chain uses TRBV15 and TRBJ2-2, with 11 bases aligning to TRBD1. The CDR3 is 15 residues long. Germline V gene lookup returns CDR1 LNHNV and CDR2 YYDKDF (reference sequence). J gave up 6 bases and V 5 bases, and 5 bases lay outside the gene matches. The chain's CDR3 is CATSEEGQGAGELFF. DNA for the CDR3: TGTGCCACCAGCGAGGAGGGACAGGGGGCCGGGGAGCTGTTTTTT.

This clonotype was observed at least ten times. This CDR3 reads CASSFDSYNSPLHF. The CDR3 coding sequence is TGTGCCAGTAGTTTCGACTCCTATAATTCACCCCTCCACTTT. The chain uses TRBV19 and TRBJ1-6; D gene unclear. Germline V gene sequence: CDR1 LNHDA, CDR2 SQIVND (reference sequence). The V and J ends lost 5 bases and 0 bases respectively, with 5 bases between them. This CDR3 comprises 14 residues.

This clonotype showed up many times. The rearrangement uses TRBV30 and TRBJ2-1; the D gene is possibly TRBD2 (6 bases). This CDR3 is 13 amino acids long. Trimming left V 2 bases short and J 15 bases short, with 20 bases between. CDR1 and CDR2 (germline): GTSNPN, SVGIG (reference sequence). DNA for the CDR3: TGTGCCTGGAGTTTCTCTCCGGGACTGGGGCTGTTCTTC. Protein: CAWSFSPGLGLFF.

Turning to this clonotype: This may stem from a read error, because a much larger clone lies one nucleotide away. V gene TRBV6-5 combines with J gene TRBJ1-5; a possible D gene is TRBD1 (5 bases). This CDR3 comprises 16 residues. Trimming shortened V by 4 bases and J by 0 bases, and 13 bases separated the two germline ends. Germline V gene data show CDR1 as MNHEY and CDR2 as SVGAGI. CDR3 amino acids: CASSSVTAYSNQPQHF. The CDR3, as DNA: TGTGCCAGCAGTTCCGTGACAGCTTATAGCAATCAGCCCCAGCATTTT.

For this clonotype: With a much larger clone just one base away, this may be a read error. The chain has TRBV7-3 and TRBJ2-6; D may correspond to TRBD1 or TRBD2 (5 bases each). The CDR3 loop spans 15 amino acids. The germline gives CDR1 SGHTA, CDR2 FQGTGA. The CDR3 is CASSPRGRGANVLPF. In DNA, the CDR3 is TGTGCCAGCAGCCCGAGGGGTAGAGGGGCCAACGTCCTGCCTTTC.